Below, one TCR beta chain is given with its context. Its antigen is as yet unknown. These data belong to a study of T cell repertoires in cytomegalovirus infection. Overall study: It was the public TCR beta signatures that indicated both CMV infection and matching HLA type. Study results and limitations: Predominance within the ex vivo response was attributable to HLA-C-restricted CMV-specific TCR beta clonotypes. Public TCR beta family frequency separated CMV-and-HLA carriers, including in an independent cohort.

TCRdb ran MiXCR on the reads and lists one entry per CDR3 protein. This table holds roughly 180,000 distinct CDR3 sequences, roughly a sixth found once. This CDR3 region has 14 residues. V was trimmed by 4 bases and J by 2 bases, leaving 9 bases between them. Germline lookup yields CDR1 MNHEY and CDR2 SMNVEV (reference sequence). Input material: CD8+ T cells from PBMCs. The sequence came from a human donor in good health (CMV status not recorded). Some clones in this sample may be carry-over from other donors' samples. The V call is TRBV27, the J call TRBJ1-3; the D gene is possibly TRBD1 (5 bases). The CDR3 DNA reads as TGTGCCAGCAGTTCCGGGACGGCTGGAAACACCATATATTTT. The encoded protein is CASSSGTAGNTIYF.